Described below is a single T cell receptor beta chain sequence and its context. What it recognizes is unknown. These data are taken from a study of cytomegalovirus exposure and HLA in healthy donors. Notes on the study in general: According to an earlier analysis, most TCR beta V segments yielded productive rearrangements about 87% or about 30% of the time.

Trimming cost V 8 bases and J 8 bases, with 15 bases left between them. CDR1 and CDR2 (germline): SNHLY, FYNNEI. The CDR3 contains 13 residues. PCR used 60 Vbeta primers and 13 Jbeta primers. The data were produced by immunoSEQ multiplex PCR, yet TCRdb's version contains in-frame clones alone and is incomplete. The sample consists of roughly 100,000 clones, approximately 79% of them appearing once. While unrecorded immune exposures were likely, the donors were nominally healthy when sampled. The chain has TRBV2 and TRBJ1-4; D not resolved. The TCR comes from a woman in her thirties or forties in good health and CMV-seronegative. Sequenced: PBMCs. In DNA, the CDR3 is TGTGCCAGCCGACTGGAAGTTGAAGAAAAACTGTTTTTT. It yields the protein CASRLEVEEKLFF.